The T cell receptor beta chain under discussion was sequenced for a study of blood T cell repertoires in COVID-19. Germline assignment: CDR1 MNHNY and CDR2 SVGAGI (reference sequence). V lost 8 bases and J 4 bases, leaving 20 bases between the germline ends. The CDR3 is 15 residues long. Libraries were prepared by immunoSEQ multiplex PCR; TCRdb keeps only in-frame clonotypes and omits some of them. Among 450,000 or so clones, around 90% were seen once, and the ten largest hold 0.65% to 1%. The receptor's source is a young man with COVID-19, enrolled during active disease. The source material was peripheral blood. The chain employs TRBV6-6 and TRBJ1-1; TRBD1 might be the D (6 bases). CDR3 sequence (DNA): TGTGCCAGCCCCGAACCCGGACAGAGCCCCACTGAAGCTTTCTTT. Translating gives CASPEPGQSPTEAFF.